Reported below is one T cell receptor beta chain. The data stem from a study of blood T cell repertoires in COVID-19. On the study more broadly: From T cells, B-cell-depleted T cells, or PBMCs came the material, which was cDNA or gDNA.

Sequencing was performed with immunoSEQ multiplex PCR; in TCRdb, only in-frame clones are kept and a portion is missing. This table has some 26,000 clones, approximately 68% appearing once. Specimen: peripheral blood. This TCR was recovered from an elderly woman with acute or convalescent COVID-19.

CDR3 loop: CASSYPSGQGTSTDTQYF. The CDR3 coding sequence is TGTGCCAGCAGTTACCCCTCCGGACAGGGAACTAGCACAGATACGCAGTATTTT. V gene TRBV6-2 or TRBV6-3 combines with J gene TRBJ2-3, with 8 bases lining up with TRBD1. The trim removed 2 bases at V and 0 bases at J, leaving 10 bases unmatched. CDR3 length: 18 amino acids. Per the germline V gene, CDR1 is MNHEY and CDR2 is SVGEGT.